The subject of this entry is one T cell receptor beta chain. This record belongs to a study of blood T cell repertoires in COVID-19. Turning to the study itself: From T cells, B-cell-depleted T cells, or PBMCs came the material, which was cDNA or gDNA.

Authors' methods: Amplification of reference gene primers was used by the study to estimate nucleated cell counts. The repertoire was sequenced with immunoSEQ multiplex PCR; TCRdb's copy has only in-frame clones and lacks some. V, J and clone size derive from that table, while D and trimming were established from the DNA sequence. There are under 60,000 clones in the sample; 90% occur only once, and around 3.2% lies in the top ten. The CDR3 consists of 15 residues. V lost 3 bases and J lost 3; bases outside the gene matches: 8. CDR1 and CDR2 (germline): MDHEN, SYDVKM. Specimen: peripheral blood. The clonotype was recovered from a human donor in a cohort sampled during active COVID-19. This rearrangement joins TRBV28 to TRBJ2-7; 7 nucleotides line up with TRBD2. This chain's CDR3 is CASSFAGAGNYEQYF. CDR3 nucleotide sequence: TGTGCCAGCAGTTTTGCGGGAGCGGGAAACTACGAGCAGTACTTC. The full variable domain, completed using reference TRBV28 and TRBJ2-7, is DVKVTQSSRYLVKRTGEKVFLECVQDMDHENMFWYRQDPGLGLRLIYFSYDVKMKEKGDIPEGYSVSREKKERFSLILESASTNQTSMYLCASSFAGAGNYEQYFGPGTRLTVT.